The 11 T cell receptor beta chains listed next were all sequenced from one sample in a study of blood T cell repertoires in COVID-19. TCRdb's table, derived via immunoSEQ multiplex PCR, lists solely in-frame clones and lacks some. The data contain about 220,000 clones, approximately 88% of them seen just once; the ten biggest clones take up over 2%. The sequenced material came from PBMCs or T cells enriched from blood (not recorded which). The receptor source for this set is a woman between 40 and 50 years old with acute COVID-19.

The chain carries TRBV19 and TRBJ2-4, with TRBD2 identical over 8 bases. Germline V gives CDR1 LNHDA, CDR2 SQIVND (reference sequence). This CDR3 is built from 16 residues. Trimming cost V 5 bases and J 4 bases; bases outside gene matches: 10. The CDR3 region is CASSSPWASGKNIQYF. CDR3 nucleotide sequence: TGTGCCAGTAGTTCCCCATGGGCTAGCGGGAAAAACATTCAGTACTTC. Variable domain in full (rest from reference TRBV19 and TRBJ2-4): DGGITQSPKYLFRKEGQNVTLSCEQNLNHDAMYWYRQDPGQGLRLIYYSQIVNDFQKGDIAEGYSVSREKKESFPLTVTSAQKNPTAFYLCASSSPWASGKNIQYFGAGTRLSVL.

The chain recombines TRBV9 with TRBJ1-6; 8 positions match TRBD1. The CDR3 consists of 15 residues. Germline V gives CDR1 SGDLS, CDR2 YYNGEE. V was pared by 3 bases and J by 6 bases, with 5 bases of the junction left unmatched. The CDR3 protein is CASSGTGQSNSPLHF. The CDR3 DNA follows: TGTGCCAGCAGCGGGACAGGGCAGAGTAATTCACCCCTCCACTTT.

The genes are TRBV7-2 and TRBJ2-7; D is possibly TRBD1 (6 bases). The V and J ends lost 5 bases and 0 bases respectively, with 11 bases between them. This CDR3 contains 14 residues. Germline-derived CDR1 and CDR2 are SGHTA and FQGNSA. CDR3 region: CASSAGTLSYEQYF. The CDR3 bases are TGTGCCAGCAGCGCCGGGACACTCTCCTACGAGCAGTACTTC.

The chain couples TRBV27 to TRBJ2-2; 12 bases are shared with TRBD2. CDR3 length equals 18 residues. J was trimmed by 0 bases and V by 4 bases; bases with no gene match: 6. CDR1 and CDR2 (germline): MNHEY, SMNVEV (reference sequence). CDR3 protein: CASSSRASGGANTGELFF. The CDR3 DNA reads TGTGCCAGCAGTTCCCGGGCTAGCGGGGGGGCGAACACCGGGGAGCTGTTTTTT.

The J gene is TRBJ2-2, the V gene TRBV30, with TRBD2 matching 8 bases. Germline assignment: CDR1 GTSNPN and CDR2 SVGIG (reference sequence). The V segment lost 7 bases and the J segment 4 bases; nucleotides outside the gene matches: 11. The CDR3 is made up of 15 amino acids. The CDR3 DNA sequence: TGTGCCTCCCACCGAAACGGGGGGGGCACCGGGGAGCTGTTTTTT. Translation: CASHRNGGGTGELFF.

The rearrangement uses TRBV7-9 and TRBJ1-1; perhaps TRBD1 as D (5 bases). Between the trimmed V and J ends, which lost 5 bases and 3 bases, there was a span of 13 bases. The CDR3 runs 14 residues. Germline V gene lookup returns CDR1 SEHNR and CDR2 FQNEAQ (reference sequence). The CDR3 spells CASSLTDSYTEAFF. The DNA for the CDR3 is TGTGCCAGCAGCCTCACCGACAGTTACACTGAAGCTTTCTTT.

The rearrangement joins TRBV7-2 to TRBJ2-1; 8 nucleotides line up with TRBD1. With 1 base clipped from V and 7 bases from J, the junction kept 6 bases outside the gene matches. This CDR3 is 15 amino acids long. Per the germline V gene, CDR1 is SGHTA and CDR2 is FQGNSA. The CDR3 here is CASSLEGTGRNEQFF. As DNA, the CDR3 is TGTGCCAGCAGCTTAGAAGGGACAGGTAGGAATGAGCAGTTCTTC.

The rearrangement links TRBV6-2 or TRBV6-3 to TRBJ1-1; D gene unclear. This CDR3 has 13 residues. V shed 2 bases and J shed 4 bases, with 8 bases lying between them. Germline-derived CDR1 and CDR2 are MNHEY and SVGEGT. The CDR3 loop reads CASSYPGSTEAFF. CDR3 nucleotides: TGTGCCAGCAGTTACCCGGGGAGCACTGAAGCTTTCTTT.

This chain joins TRBV30 and TRBJ1-1; perhaps TRBD1 as D (5 bases). Germline values: CDR1 GTSNPN, CDR2 SVGIG (reference sequence). The CDR3 length is 16 residues. Trimming shortened V by 1 base and J by 2 bases, and 17 bases separated the two germline ends. The CDR3 here is CAWSARIGTSNTEAFF. CDR3 coding DNA: TGTGCCTGGAGTGCGAGAATTGGGACTTCCAACACTGAAGCTTTCTTT.

This chain uses TRBV6-5 with TRBJ1-1; D is uncertain. Germline-derived CDR1 and CDR2 are MNHEY and SVGAGI. The CDR3 length is 14 residues. Trimming removed 7 bases at V and 4 bases at J, with 16 bases between. The CDR3 DNA follows: TGTGCCAGCACCAAAGCCTTGAGCGGCACTGAAGCTTTCTTT. Encoded protein: CASTKALSGTEAFF.

The chain carries TRBV5-6 and TRBJ1-5, with TRBD1 matching 7 bases. Germline trimming cut 4 bases from V and 3 bases from J; bases unmatched to any gene: 7. The length of the CDR3 is 15 residues. The V gene's germline CDR1 is SGHDT and CDR2 YYEEEE. Here the CDR3 reads CASSHLGQVNQPQHF. The CDR3 DNA is TGTGCCAGCAGCCACCTCGGACAGGTCAATCAGCCCCAGCATTTT.